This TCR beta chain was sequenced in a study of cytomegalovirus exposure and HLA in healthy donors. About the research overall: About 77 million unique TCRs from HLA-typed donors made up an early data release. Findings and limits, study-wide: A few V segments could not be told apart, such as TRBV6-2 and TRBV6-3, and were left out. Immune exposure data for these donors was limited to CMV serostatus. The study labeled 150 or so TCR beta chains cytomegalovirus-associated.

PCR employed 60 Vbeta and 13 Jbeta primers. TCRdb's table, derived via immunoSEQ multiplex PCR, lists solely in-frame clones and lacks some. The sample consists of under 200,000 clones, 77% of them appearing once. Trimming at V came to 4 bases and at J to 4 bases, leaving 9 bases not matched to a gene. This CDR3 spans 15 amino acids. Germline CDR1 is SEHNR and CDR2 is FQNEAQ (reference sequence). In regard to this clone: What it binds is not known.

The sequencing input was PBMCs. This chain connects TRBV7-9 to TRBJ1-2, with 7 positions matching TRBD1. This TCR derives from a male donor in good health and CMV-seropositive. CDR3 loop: CASSSRTGKPYGYTF. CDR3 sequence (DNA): TGTGCCAGCAGCTCACGGACAGGTAAGCCCTATGGCTACACCTTC. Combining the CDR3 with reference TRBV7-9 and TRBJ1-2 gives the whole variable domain DTGVSQNPRHKITKRGQNVTFRCDPISEHNRLYWYRQTLGQGPEFLTYFQNEAQLEKSRLLSDRFSAERPKGSFSTLEIQRTEQGDSAMYLCASSSRTGKPYGYTFGSGTRLTVV.